Shown below are 25 T cell receptor beta chains from a single sample sequenced in a study of blood T cell repertoires in COVID-19 (dated by TCRdb to 2018 to 2021). The library was produced with the immunoSEQ multiplex PCR assay. Sourced from immuneACCESS, this table was stored by TCRdb with only in-frame sequences that have V and J called. A share of the clones is absent; for the studies checked, an unresolved V gene accounts for under half, and the remainder has no known explanation. A total of some 42,000 clones appear in this sample, roughly three quarters of them only once. In total, the top ten clones hold approximately 26% of the sample. The material sequenced was peripheral blood. The receptors stem from a man at least 80 years old with acute or convalescent COVID-19.

This chain uses TRBV19 with TRBJ2-1; 8 bases line up with TRBD2. The germline V gene has CDR1 LNHDA and CDR2 SQIVND (reference sequence). The J segment lost 9 bases and the V segment lost 7 bases, leaving 8 bases of the junction unmatched. The CDR3 runs to 13 residues. CDR3 coding DNA: TGTGCCAGTAAATCGACTAGCGAGCGTGAGCAGTTCTTC. As protein: CASKSTSEREQFF.

CDR3 region: CASSLVGGNFDEQFF. The CDR3 DNA reads TGCGCCAGCAGCCTAGTTGGGGGGAACTTCGATGAGCAGTTCTTC. This chain connects TRBV5-1 to TRBJ2-1; tentative D call: TRBD2 (6 bases). Germline V gives CDR1 SGHRS, CDR2 YFSETQ. CDR3 size: 15 residues. Trimming left V 4 bases short and J 8 bases short, with 19 bases between.

The chain carries TRBV10-1 and TRBJ2-1; perhaps TRBD2 as D (7 bases). In germline, CDR1 is WNHNN, CDR2 SYGVQD (reference sequence). V lost 2 bases, J lost 7 bases, and 18 bases lay in between. This CDR3 region has 16 residues. CDR3: CASSERIGGPGNEQFF. DNA of the CDR3: TGCGCCAGCAGTGAGCGGATCGGGGGGCCGGGGAATGAGCAGTTCTTC.

The chain joins TRBV7-2 to TRBJ2-5, with 9 positions matching TRBD2. The ends lost 5 bases at V and 5 bases at J; junction bases unmatched: 12. Germline values: CDR1 SGHTA, CDR2 FQGNSA. This CDR3 contains 16 residues. The CDR3 region is CASSLQGAGGHETQYF. The CDR3 nucleotides are TGTGCCAGCAGCCTCCAAGGAGCGGGGGGACATGAGACCCAGTACTTC.

The chain is built from TRBV10-1 and TRBJ2-5; possible D gene TRBD1, 6 bases. The length of the CDR3 is 13 residues. Germline CDR1 WNHNN, CDR2 SYGVQD (reference sequence). Trimming removed 5 bases at V and 0 bases at J, with 7 bases between. CDR3 nucleotides: TGCGCCAGCAGTAGGGACAACCAAGAGACCCAGTACTTC. Translation gives CASSRDNQETQYF.

This clone showed up just once. The chain couples TRBV21-1 to TRBJ1-2; the table's D call TRBD1 went unverified against the DNA. TRBV21-1 is classified as a pseudogene. The CDR3 has 13 amino acids. The DNA of the CDR3 is TGTGCCAGCAGTTTCAGGGGGCAGAATGGCTACACCTTC. It translates to CASSFRGQNGYTF.

The J gene is TRBJ2-7, the V gene TRBV30; 13 bases map to TRBD2. J was trimmed by 0 bases and V by 1 base; bases with no gene match: 0. CDR1 and CDR2 from the germline V gene are GTSNPN and SVGIG (reference sequence). CDR3 length: 15 residues. For the CDR3, the DNA is TGTGCCTGGAGTGGGACTAGCGGGAGCTCCTACGAGCAGTACTTC. As protein: CAWSGTSGSSYEQYF.

This sequence joins TRBV18 and TRBJ2-1, with 9 bases matching TRBD1. J gave up 7 bases and V 5 bases, and 6 bases lay outside the gene matches. CDR3 length equals 14 residues. Germline lookup yields CDR1 KGHSH and CDR2 LQKENI. CDR3 sequence reads: CASSARDRANEQFF. The CDR3 nucleotides are TGTGCCAGCTCAGCCCGGGACAGGGCGAATGAGCAGTTCTTC.

The V call is TRBV6-5, the J call TRBJ1-5; a weak D match, TRBD1 (5 bases). Per germline, CDR1 MNHEY and CDR2 SVGAGI. V lost 8 bases, J lost 2 bases, and 16 bases lay in between. The CDR3 is 15 residues long. As DNA, the CDR3 is TGTGCCAGCGTACACCAGGGTATCGGCAATCAGCCCCAGCATTTT. It encodes CASVHQGIGNQPQHF.

The chain recombines TRBV6-6 with TRBJ1-3, with D hard to call. From germline, CDR1 is MNHNY and CDR2 SVGAGI (reference sequence). The germline V and J ends were trimmed by 7 bases and 2 bases, with 9 bases remaining between them. The CDR3 loop spans 13 amino acids. Here the CDR3 DNA reads TGTGCCAGCACCACAACAACTGGAAACACCATATATTTT. Amino acid sequence: CASTTTTGNTIYF.

This clone turned up a few times. V gene TRBV29-1 combines with J gene TRBJ1-1, with D unresolved. CDR3 length: 12 amino acids. V lost 4 bases, J lost 4 bases, and 10 bases lay in between. Germline V gene lookup returns CDR1 SQVTM and CDR2 ANQGSEA. CDR3 loop: CSVVKSGTEAFF. In DNA form, the CDR3 reads TGCAGCGTTGTCAAAAGCGGCACTGAAGCTTTCTTT.

The genes are TRBV2 and TRBJ2-1; D not resolved. From germline, CDR1 is SNHLY and CDR2 FYNNEI. Trimming stripped 7 bases from V and 1 base from J, with 11 bases between. This CDR3 region has 14 residues. CDR3 in DNA: TGTGCCAGCAACGACGGGTCGTCCTACAATGAGCAGTTCTTC. It encodes CASNDGSSYNEQFF.

This clone was picked up one time. This rearrangement joins TRBV2 to TRBJ2-5, with 9 bases fitting TRBD2. CDR1 SNHLY and CDR2 FYNNEI come from the germline V gene. This CDR3 spans 15 amino acids. The V gene end was trimmed by 1 base and the J gene end by 5 bases; junction bases not matched to a gene: 5. DNA of the CDR3: TGTGCCAGCAGTGAAGGTGGCCTAGCGGGGGAGACCCAGTACTTC. This sequence encodes CASSEGGLAGETQYF.

The chain carries TRBV6-5 and TRBJ1-3; D gene ambiguous. CDR1 and CDR2 (germline): MNHEY, SVGAGI. This CDR3 is 15 amino acids long. V gave up 0 bases and J gave up 0 bases, with 6 bases separating them. CDR3 nucleotides: TGTGCCAGCAGTTACTCAAGCTACTCTGGAAACACCATATATTTT. It specifies CASSYSSYSGNTIYF.

The V call is TRBV9, the J call TRBJ2-3, with TRBD2 identical over 10 bases. Germline V gene lookup returns CDR1 SGDLS and CDR2 YYNGEE. The ends lost 1 base at V and 5 bases at J; junction bases unmatched: 7. This CDR3 is 16 amino acids long. The CDR3 DNA reads as TGTGCCAGCAGCGTATTCTCCGCTAGCGGGGGAGATACGCAGTATTTT. This gives the protein CASSVFSASGGDTQYF.

The V gene is TRBV7-2, the J gene TRBJ2-7; D is possibly TRBD2 (6 bases). CDR1 SGHTA and CDR2 FQGNSA come from the germline V gene. The V end was cut by 5 bases, the J end by 2 bases, with 16 bases between. The CDR3 sequence is 15 residues long. CDR3 loop: CASSAVFQRAYEQYF. CDR3 nucleotide sequence: TGTGCCAGCAGCGCCGTTTTCCAGCGGGCCTACGAGCAGTACTTC.

The gene calls are TRBV5-1 and TRBJ2-3; 12 bases align to TRBD2. From germline, CDR1 is SGHRS and CDR2 YFSETQ. Trimming cost V 1 base and J 1 base; bases outside gene matches: 4. The CDR3 is 17 amino acids. CDR3 in DNA: TGCGCCAGCAGCTTGCTAGCGGGAGGGCCGCGCACAGATACGCAGTATTTT. Translated: CASSLLAGGPRTDTQYF. Full variable domain (missing parts from reference TRBV5-1 and TRBJ2-3): KAGVTQTPRYLIKTRGQQVTLSCSPISGHRSVSWYQQTPGQGLQFLFEYFSETQRNKGNFPGRFSGRQFSNSRSEMNVSTLELGDSALYLCASSLLAGGPRTDTQYFGPGTRLTVL.

This sequence joins TRBV6-6 and TRBJ1-5, with 8 nucleotides matching TRBD1. Germline assignment: CDR1 MNHNY and CDR2 SVGAGI (reference sequence). The CDR3 totals 15 residues. Trimming removed 6 bases from V and 0 bases from J; junction bases left unmatched: 4. The CDR3 protein is CASRKTGDSNQPQHF. In nucleotides, the CDR3 is TGTGCCAGCAGGAAGACAGGGGATAGCAATCAGCCCCAGCATTTT.

The V and J genes are TRBV5-4 and TRBJ2-5; the D gene is possibly TRBD2 (6 bases). CDR3 length equals 12 residues. The V and J ends lost 4 bases and 3 bases respectively, with 7 bases between them. Germline V gene lookup returns CDR1 SGHNT and CDR2 YYREEE (reference sequence). The CDR3 region has the DNA TGTGCCAGCAGCGTAGCGGAAGAGACCCAGTACTTC. Amino acid sequence: CASSVAEETQYF.

This chain uses TRBV7-2 with TRBJ2-1; 10 nucleotides agree with TRBD1. The length of the CDR3 is 15 residues. In germline, CDR1 is SGHTA, CDR2 FQGNSA. V was pared by 5 bases and J by 6 bases, with 7 bases of the junction left unmatched. Here the CDR3 reads CASSARQGAGNEQFF. The DNA for the CDR3 is TGTGCCAGCAGCGCCAGACAGGGGGCTGGCAATGAGCAGTTCTTC.

The chain combines TRBV5-1 with TRBJ2-3; D call uncertain. The CDR3 covers 16 residues. Trimming pared 0 bases from V and 2 bases from J, leaving 13 bases between. Per the germline V gene, CDR1 is SGHRS and CDR2 is YFSETQ. CDR3 protein: CASSLGWSALTDTQYF. DNA of the CDR3: TGCGCCAGCAGCTTGGGGTGGAGCGCGCTCACAGATACGCAGTATTTT.

This sequence joins TRBV10-2 and TRBJ2-7, with D unclear. This CDR3 has 12 residues. The ends were cut back, 2 bases at V and 3 bases at J, with 5 bases in the middle. CDR1 and CDR2 (germline): WSHSY, SAAADI. The CDR3 reads CASSEGNYEQYF. The CDR3 DNA sequence: TGCGCCAGCAGTGAGGGCAACTACGAGCAGTACTTC.

The chain links TRBV19 to TRBJ2-3; D possibly corresponds to TRBD1 (6 bases). There are 16 residues in the CDR3. Between the trimmed V and J ends, which lost 3 bases and 1 base, there was a span of 14 bases. Germline V gives CDR1 LNHDA, CDR2 SQIVND (reference sequence). This CDR3 reads CASSIKGHLGTDTQYF. The CDR3 bases are TGTGCCAGTAGTATTAAGGGACACCTAGGCACAGATACGCAGTATTTT.

The chain carries TRBV25-1 and TRBJ2-5, with 10 nucleotides matching TRBD2. Germline-derived CDR1 and CDR2 are MGHDK and SYGVNS. The CDR3 is 16 amino acids. The V gene end was trimmed by 3 bases and the J gene end by 4 bases; junction bases not matched to a gene: 8. The CDR3 bases are TGTGCCAGCAGTGATCCGGGACTAGCGTTGACAGAGACCCAGTACTTC. Its translation is CASSDPGLALTETQYF.

This chain connects TRBV29-1 to TRBJ2-2; D ambiguous. The CDR3 loop spans 12 amino acids. V was cut by 5 bases and J by 10 bases, with 14 bases left in between. Looked up from germline, CDR1 is SQVTM and CDR2 is ANQGSEA. The CDR3 region has the DNA TGCAGCGTTTCGATGGAGCGATCGGAGCTGTTTTTT. Its protein product is CSVSMERSELFF.